Sequencing of this TCR beta chain was carried out in a study of human T cells and chemical hapten exposure. Looking at the study overall: The sensitizer, 2% DPC, was used on approximately 2 cm by approximately 2 cm of upper inner arm skin. Weekly administration of diphenylcyclopropenone to the scalp of patients continued throughout the approximately 26-week study. Upper back patch tests used 0.01% DPC, scored after 6 days.

A single record per CDR3 protein comes from TCRdb applying MiXCR to the RACE reads. The repertoire has about 350,000 distinct CDR3 sequences, about 6% of them found once; the top ten carry over 5.5%. The CDR3 is 13 amino acids. The germline V gene encodes CDR1 SGHDT and CDR2 YYEEEE. The V end lost 0 bases, the J end lost 5 bases, and 8 bases lay between the germline ends. Sample time point: patch test 2, 6 weeks after DPC sensitization. Regarding treatment: therapeutic diphenylcyclopropenone sensitization with weekly scalp DPC. This sample comprised whole blood, obtained in connection with sensitization to the hapten diphenylcyclopropenone (DPC). The TCR was taken from a woman younger than 30 with alopecia areata. Some clones in this sample may be carry-over from other donors' samples. The chain links TRBV5-6 to TRBJ1-1, with D perhaps TRBD1 (5 bases). The CDR3 bases are TGTGCCAGCAGCTTGGAGGACAAAACTGAAGCTTTCTTT. It yields the protein CASSLEDKTEAFF.